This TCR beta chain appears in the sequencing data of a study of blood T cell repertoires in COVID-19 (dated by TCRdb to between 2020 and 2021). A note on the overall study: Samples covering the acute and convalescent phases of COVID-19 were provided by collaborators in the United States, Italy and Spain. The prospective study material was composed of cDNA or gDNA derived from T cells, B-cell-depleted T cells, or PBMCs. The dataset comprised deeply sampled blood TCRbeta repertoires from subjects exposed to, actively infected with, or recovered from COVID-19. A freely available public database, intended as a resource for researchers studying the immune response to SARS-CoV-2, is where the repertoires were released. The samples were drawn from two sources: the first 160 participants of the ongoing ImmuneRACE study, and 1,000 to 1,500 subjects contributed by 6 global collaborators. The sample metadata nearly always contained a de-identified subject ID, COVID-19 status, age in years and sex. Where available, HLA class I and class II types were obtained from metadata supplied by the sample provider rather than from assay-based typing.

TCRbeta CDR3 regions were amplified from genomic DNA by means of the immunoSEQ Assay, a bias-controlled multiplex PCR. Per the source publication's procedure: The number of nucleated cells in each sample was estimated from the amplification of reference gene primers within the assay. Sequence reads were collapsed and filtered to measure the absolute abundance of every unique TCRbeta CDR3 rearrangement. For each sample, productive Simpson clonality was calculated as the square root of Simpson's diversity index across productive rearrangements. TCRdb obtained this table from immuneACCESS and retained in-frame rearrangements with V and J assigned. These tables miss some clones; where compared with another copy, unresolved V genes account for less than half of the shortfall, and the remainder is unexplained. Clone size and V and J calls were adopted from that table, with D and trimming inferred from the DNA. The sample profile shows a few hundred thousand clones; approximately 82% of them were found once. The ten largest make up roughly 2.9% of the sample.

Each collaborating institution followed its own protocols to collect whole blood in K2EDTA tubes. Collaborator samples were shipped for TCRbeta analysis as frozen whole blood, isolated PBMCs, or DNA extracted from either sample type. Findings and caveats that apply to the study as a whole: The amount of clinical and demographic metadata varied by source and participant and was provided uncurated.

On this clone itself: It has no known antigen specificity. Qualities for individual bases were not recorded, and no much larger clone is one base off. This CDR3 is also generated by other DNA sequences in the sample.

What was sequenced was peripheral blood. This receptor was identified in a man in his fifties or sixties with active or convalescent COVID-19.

The CDR3 reads as follows: CATSDPGTGNTGELFF. The bases read TGTGCCACCAGTGACCCCGGGACAGGCAACACCGGGGAGCTGTTTTTT. This chain joins TRBV24-1 to TRBJ2-2, with 8 junctional bases fitting TRBD1. V trim: 4 bases; J trim: 2 bases; unmatched bases: 5. Including cysteine and phenylalanine, the CDR3 has 16 amino acids. The entry retains the CDR3 DNA only, 48 bases that are in frame from base 1. CDR1 and CDR2, per the germline V gene, are KGHDR and SFDVKD.